One sample yielded the 15 T cell receptor beta chains listed below, sequenced in a study of T cells in Graves' hyperthyroidism and ophthalmopathy. RNA transcripts gave rise to amplified TCR beta CDR3 regions. The study used the HTBI primer set for a first-round RT-PCR of the TCR CDR3. MiXCR, applied by TCRdb to the multiplex PCR reads, yields one record per CDR3 protein. In the table there are some 800,000 distinct CDR3 sequences, roughly 40% of which are singletons. Sequenced sample: blood. All receptors come from a man in his late teens or twenties with Graves' hyperthyroidism.

A few counts support this clonotype. The chain combines TRBV20-1 with TRBJ1-1, with D possibly matching TRBD1 (6 bases). This CDR3 is 11 amino acids long. Trimming cost V 6 bases and J 6 bases, with 11 bases left between them. Germline V gene sequence: CDR1 DFQATT, CDR2 SNEGSKA (reference sequence). The CDR3 region has the DNA TGCAGTGCCGGGAGGGGGGCTGAAGCTTTCTTT. This encodes CSAGRGAEAFF.

This clonotype came up a few times. DNA for the CDR3: TGTGCCAGCAGCTTAGATAATCACGGGAGCGGTTATGGCTACACCTTC. The encoded protein is CASSLDNHGSGYGYTF. The chain is built from TRBV7-8 and TRBJ1-2; no clear D. The ends were cut back, 1 base at V and 5 bases at J, with 17 bases in the middle. The length of the CDR3 is 16 residues. Looked up from germline, CDR1 is SGHVS and CDR2 is FQNEAQ.

The genes are TRBV7-9 and TRBJ2-7, with D hard to call. V was pared by 6 bases and J by 1 base, with 13 bases between. The CDR3 length is 14 residues. Germline V lookup: CDR1 SEHNR, CDR2 FQNEAQ (reference sequence). DNA of the CDR3: TGTGCCAGCAGTTCTCCGATCATGTCCTACGAGCAGTACTTC. Protein: CASSSPIMSYEQYF. Supplemented by reference TRBV7-9 and TRBJ2-7, the full variable domain reads DTGVSQNPRHKITKRGQNVTFRCDPISEHNRLYWYRQTLGQGPEFLTYFQNEAQLEKSRLLSDRFSAERPKGSFSTLEIQRTEQGDSAMYLCASSSPIMSYEQYFGPGTRLTVT.

The rearrangement links TRBV29-1 to TRBJ2-7, with TRBD1 identical over 8 bases. The CDR3 loop spans 12 amino acids. Germline CDR1 and CDR2: SQVTM and ANQGSEA. Here the CDR3 DNA reads TGCAGTGAACGGGGCAGGGGGCGCGAGCAGTACTTC. Translating gives CSERGRGREQYF.

The chain employs TRBV7-9 and TRBJ2-7; 7 bases fit TRBD2. Unmatched junction bases numbered 9, after V lost 3 bases and J lost 7 bases. Germline lookup yields CDR1 SEHNR and CDR2 FQNEAQ (reference sequence). There are 14 residues in the CDR3. As DNA, the CDR3 is TGTGCCAGCAGCTTTGGACGGGGGGTGTCGGAGCAGTACTTC. This encodes CASSFGRGVSEQYF.

At least ten counts were recorded for this clonotype. The chain carries TRBV19 and TRBJ1-1; 8 bases line up with TRBD1. With V trimmed by 4 bases and J by 1 base, 2 bases remained unmatched. CDR3 size: 14 residues. Germline CDR1 LNHDA, CDR2 SQIVND (reference sequence). The CDR3 region has the DNA TGTGCCAGTAGTACCGACAGGGGGAACACTGAAGCTTTCTTT. This sequence encodes CASSTDRGNTEAFF.

Regarding this clonotype: This could be a read error, since a much larger clone is one nucleotide away. The V call is TRBV25-1, the J call TRBJ1-2; unclear D gene. Germline CDR1 is MGHDK and CDR2 is SYGVNS. This CDR3 comprises 13 residues. As DNA, the CDR3 is TGTACCAGCAGCTCGTGGGCCTCCGGTGGCTACACCTTC. Its translation is CTSSSWASGGYTF.

This clonotype has just a few counts. V is TRBV6-5 and J is TRBJ1-2, with D tentatively TRBD1 (6 bases). The CDR3 covers 14 residues. Between the trimmed V and J ends, which lost 2 bases and 2 bases, there was a span of 9 bases. Germline V lookup: CDR1 MNHEY, CDR2 SVGAGI. The CDR3: CASSYDQGNYGYTF. CDR3 coding DNA: TGTGCCAGCAGTTACGACCAGGGGAACTATGGCTACACCTTC.

As to this clonotype: A junction end diverges from the germline sequence, so it may reflect a read error. The rearrangement joins TRBV7-9 to TRBJ2-5; no reliable D call. The CDR3 loop spans 17 amino acids. From germline, CDR1 is SEHNR and CDR2 FQNEAQ (reference sequence). The DNA for the CDR3 is TGCGCCAGCAGCCAAGGCAACCCGAGGACGGCCCTAGAGACCCAGTACTTC. Translation gives CASSQGNPRTALETQYF.

The sample holds many counts of this clonotype. The chain employs TRBV15 and TRBJ2-7; TRBD1 aligns across 8 bases. The CDR3 contains 16 residues. Germline CDR1 is LNHNV and CDR2 is YYDKDF (reference sequence). Trimming took 2 bases from V and 0 from J; bases not matched to a gene: 6. The chain's CDR3 is CATSRPGTGSSYEQYF. CDR3 nucleotide sequence: TGTGCCACCAGCAGACCTGGGACAGGCAGCTCCTACGAGCAGTACTTC.

This clonotype was observed many times. The rearrangement uses TRBV7-9 and TRBJ2-2, with TRBD2 identical over 11 bases. V lost 5 bases and J lost 5; bases outside the gene matches: 1. The CDR3 contains 14 residues. Germline V CDR1 and CDR2: SEHNR, FQNEAQ (reference sequence). DNA of the CDR3: TGTGCCAGCAGCCGACTAGCGGGGACCGGGGAGCTGTTTTTT. Protein product: CASSRLAGTGELFF.

This clonotype came up a few times. The V gene is TRBV6-6, the J gene TRBJ2-2, with D uncertain. The germline V gene has CDR1 MNHNY and CDR2 SVGAGI (reference sequence). V lost 5 bases and J 8 bases, leaving 6 bases between the germline ends. The CDR3 has 11 residues. The DNA of the CDR3 is TGTGCCAGCAGTGAATGGGGGGAGCTGTTTTTT. This encodes CASSEWGELFF.

The chain recombines TRBV12-3 or TRBV12-4 with TRBJ1-4; D may be TRBD1 (5 bases). The CDR3 totals 14 residues. V was cut by 3 bases and J by 7 bases, with 12 bases left in between. The CDR3 DNA reads TGTGCCAGCAGTTTTCTGGGGGGAGGTGAAAAACTGTTTTTT. As protein: CASSFLGGGEKLFF.

Ten or more counts support this clonotype. The V gene is TRBV7-2, the J gene TRBJ1-1, with D hard to call. V was clipped by 5 bases and J by 3 bases, with 10 bases between them. Germline loops: CDR1 SGHTA, CDR2 FQGNSA. The CDR3 extends over 13 amino acids. CDR3 sequence (DNA): TGTGCCAGCAGCATGTCCACAGACACTGAAGCTTTCTTT. It yields the protein CASSMSTDTEAFF.

The chain has TRBV7-9 and TRBJ1-3; TRBD1 might be the D (5 bases). Germline CDR1 reads SEHNR; CDR2 reads FQNEAQ (reference sequence). Deletions cut 5 bases from V and 0 bases from J, with 23 bases between. This CDR3 has 19 residues. This chain's CDR3 is CASSRTTWDPKSSGNTIYF. CDR3 DNA sequence: TGTGCCAGCAGCCGTACTACATGGGACCCGAAGAGCTCTGGAAACACCATATATTTT.